The 16 T cell receptor beta chains listed next were all sequenced from one sample in a study of cytomegalovirus exposure and HLA in healthy donors. Only in-frame clones appear in the TCRdb table, and some are missing; sequencing was by immunoSEQ multiplex PCR. The sample carries roughly 280,000 clones, around 86% recorded once. Sequenced input: PBMCs. The origin of the receptors is a woman between 18 and 29 years old in good health and CMV-seronegative.

The rearrangement links TRBV12-5 to TRBJ2-1; D not certain. Germline assignment: CDR1 LGHNT and CDR2 FRNRAP. Trimming removed 2 bases at V and 1 base at J, with 12 bases between. The CDR3 contains 16 residues. The CDR3 reads CASGLPTYNSYNEQFF. CDR3 nucleotide sequence: TGTGCTAGTGGTTTGCCCACTTATAATTCCTACAATGAGCAGTTCTTC.

The chain couples TRBV5-1 to TRBJ2-4; TRBD1 agrees at 10 bases. The CDR3 is 14 amino acids. Germline values: CDR1 SGHRS, CDR2 YFSETQ. Germline trimming cut 5 bases from V and 8 bases from J; bases unmatched to any gene: 7. CDR3 in DNA: TGCGCCAGCAGACGCGACAGGGGGCCGGACATTCAGTACTTC. This sequence encodes CASRRDRGPDIQYF.

This clone was counted a few times. This CDR3 is CASSLGAGLNEQYF. The CDR3 coding sequence is TGTGCCAGCAGCTTAGGTGCAGGGTTGAACGAGCAGTACTTC. The V and J genes are TRBV11-2 and TRBJ2-7; D may be TRBD1 (5 bases). There are 14 residues in the CDR3. Trimming left V 1 base short and J 5 bases short, with 12 bases between. The V gene's germline CDR1 is SGHAT and CDR2 FQNNGV. Drawing the rest from reference TRBV11-2 and TRBJ2-7, the complete variable domain is EAGVAQSPRYKIIEKRQSVAFWCNPISGHATLYWYQQILGQGPKLLIQFQNNGVVDDSQLPKDRFSAERLKGVDSTLKIQPAKLEDSAVYLCASSLGAGLNEQYFGPGTRLTVT.

The chain combines TRBV9 with TRBJ2-1; D gene uncertain. CDR1 is SGDLS and CDR2 is YYNGEE in the germline V gene. V was pared by 0 bases and J by 4 bases, with 11 bases between. The CDR3 length is 15 residues. The CDR3 protein is CASSVAGVLYNEQFF. CDR3 DNA sequence: TGTGCCAGCAGCGTAGCCGGAGTGTTGTACAATGAGCAGTTCTTC.

The chain combines TRBV18 with TRBJ2-7; D perhaps matches TRBD1 (6 bases). Trimming took 5 bases from V and 0 from J, leaving 17 bases between them. The CDR3 loop spans 16 amino acids. Germline V lookup: CDR1 KGHSH, CDR2 LQKENI. The CDR3: CASSADRRTSSYEQYF. For the CDR3, the DNA is TGTGCCAGCTCAGCCGACAGGAGAACAAGCTCCTACGAGCAGTACTTC.

This sequence joins TRBV7-9 and TRBJ2-7; maybe TRBD2 (5 bases). V was cut by 4 bases and J by 3 bases, with 10 bases left in between. CDR3 size: 13 residues. CDR1 and CDR2 (germline): SEHNR, FQNEAQ (reference sequence). CDR3 loop: CASSSQAGYEQYF. CDR3 bases: TGTGCCAGCAGCTCGCAGGCGGGCTACGAGCAGTACTTC.

Concerning this clone itself: One end of the junction does not line up with germline, which may come from a read error. The V gene is TRBV7-7, the J gene TRBJ2-7, with 10 bases identical to TRBD2. The CDR3 is 17 residues long. Germline V gene sequence: CDR1 SSHAT, CDR2 FNYEAQ (reference sequence). The CDR3 reads CASSPAVASGGTYEQYF. The CDR3 bases are TGTGCTAGCAGCCCGGCGGTGGCTAGCGGGGGAACCTACGAGCAGTACTTC.

J is TRBJ2-7 and V is TRBV27; 9 positions match TRBD1. V shed 4 bases and J 0 bases; nucleotides not matched to a gene: 10. Germline CDR1 reads MNHEY; CDR2 reads SMNVEV (reference sequence). This CDR3 spans 17 amino acids. Here the CDR3 reads CASSSRQDRGRSYEQYF. CDR3 DNA: TGTGCCAGCAGTTCGCGACAGGACAGGGGACGCTCCTACGAGCAGTACTTC.

The V and J genes are TRBV28 and TRBJ1-2; TRBD1 matches at 7 bases. This CDR3 region has 16 residues. J gave up 1 base and V 2 bases, and 7 bases lay outside the gene matches. Germline V gives CDR1 MDHEN, CDR2 SYDVKM. As DNA, the CDR3 is TGTGCCAGCAGTTTAAGCCGAAACAGGGGTAACTATGGCTACACCTTC. This translates into CASSLSRNRGNYGYTF.

CDR3 in DNA: TGCGCCAGCAGCCAAGAAAGGTGGACAGGGGACGGCTACACCTTC. This sequence encodes CASSQERWTGDGYTF. The rearrangement joins TRBV4-1 to TRBJ1-2; TRBD1 matches 9 bases. CDR1 is MGHRA, CDR2 YSYEKL, per germline. V was pared by 0 bases and J by 8 bases, with 7 bases of the junction left unmatched. The CDR3 is 15 amino acids.

The gene calls are TRBV4-1 and TRBJ2-7; 11 bases align to TRBD1. The CDR3 is 16 residues long. Looked up from germline, CDR1 is MGHRA and CDR2 is YSYEKL. With V trimmed by 1 base and J by 3 bases, 5 bases remained unmatched. The CDR3 region has the DNA TGCGCCAGCAGCCAAGGGGGGACAGGGGGGCGCTACGAGCAGTACTTC. As protein: CASSQGGTGGRYEQYF.

The rearrangement joins TRBV28 to TRBJ2-7; 8 bases align to TRBD2. J lost 7 bases, V lost 2 bases, and 10 bases had no gene match. CDR1 and CDR2 (germline): MDHEN, SYDVKM. The CDR3 sequence is 15 residues long. The CDR3 region is CASSLGQASGGEQYF. In DNA, the CDR3 is TGTGCCAGCAGTTTAGGGCAGGCCTCGGGGGGGGAGCAGTACTTC.

This clone was recorded once. The chain has TRBV7-2 and TRBJ2-7; weak D call: TRBD2 (6 bases). This CDR3 contains 15 residues. Trimming took off 2 bases at V and 7 bases at J, with 18 bases between the two ends. CDR1 SGHTA and CDR2 FQGNSA come from the germline V gene. CDR3 DNA sequence: TGTGCCAGCAGCTTATGGGACTCCACCTGGGGAGAGCAGTACTTC. It is translated as CASSLWDSTWGEQYF.

This rearrangement joins TRBV10-3 to TRBJ2-1, with a tentative D call TRBD1 (6 bases). CDR3 size: 15 residues. Germline V gene data show CDR1 as ENHRY and CDR2 as SYGVKD. V was cut by 10 bases and J by 1 base, with 17 bases left in between. CDR3 coding DNA: TGTGCCACGGACGCTGGACAGACTTCCTACAATGAGCAGTTCTTC. Translation: CATDAGQTSYNEQFF.

The CDR3 protein is CASSSGQGENTIYF. CDR3 sequence (DNA): TGCGCCAGCAGCTCGGGACAGGGCGAAAACACCATATATTTT. The V gene is TRBV5-1, the J gene TRBJ1-3; 9 bases are shared with TRBD1. The germline CDR1 and CDR2 sequences are SGHRS and YFSETQ. With V trimmed by 3 bases and J by 6 bases, 4 bases remained unmatched. This CDR3 is built from 14 residues.

J is TRBJ1-6 and V is TRBV6-6, with TRBD1 identical over 10 bases. In germline, CDR1 is MNHNY, CDR2 SVGAGI (reference sequence). With 2 bases clipped from V and 7 bases from J, the junction kept 5 bases outside the gene matches. The CDR3 is 16 amino acids. The CDR3 DNA reads as TGTGCCAGCAGTTACCGCCGGGACAGGGGAAATTCACCCCTCCACTTT. Translated: CASSYRRDRGNSPLHF.